The 16 T cell receptor beta chains below all came from one sample that was sequenced in a study of T cells in Graves' hyperthyroidism and ophthalmopathy. Amplification yielded TCR beta CDR3 regions, with RNA transcripts as the source. Carried out on the TCR CDR3, a first-round RT-PCR used the HTBI primer set. A single record per CDR3 protein comes from TCRdb applying MiXCR to the multiplex PCR reads. The table includes 530,000 or so distinct CDR3 sequences, about 15% detected once. Sequencing was carried out using blood. These receptors all come from a woman aged 18 to 35 with Graves' ophthalmopathy.

To note about this clonotype: This sequence may be a read error, since a much larger clone differs from it by one base. The rearrangement links TRBV20-1 to TRBJ1-1, with TRBD1 identical over 7 bases. The CDR3 contains 19 residues. CDR1 is DFQATT and CDR2 is SNEGSKA in the germline V gene (reference sequence). CDR3 sequence: CSAAPAAWSGGQPNTEAFF. DNA of the CDR3: TGCAGCGCTGCCCCTGCTGCTTGGAGTGGGGGACAGCCTAACACTGAAGCTTTCTTT.

This sequence joins TRBV13 and TRBJ1-2, with TRBD1 matching over 10 bases. Germline CDR1 reads PRHDT; CDR2 reads FYEKMQ (reference sequence). This CDR3 has 14 amino acids. Trimming took 5 bases from V and 4 from J; bases not matched to a gene: 4. CDR3 nucleotide sequence: TGTGCCAGCAGCCAGGGACAGGGGATCTATGGCTACACCTTC. Translating it yields CASSQGQGIYGYTF.

The V call is TRBV5-1, the J call TRBJ1-6; D not certain. V shed 2 bases and J shed 10 bases, with 7 bases lying between them. The CDR3 totals 12 residues. Germline CDR1 reads SGHRS; CDR2 reads YFSETQ. DNA for the CDR3: TGCGCCAGCAGCTTCGGTACATCACCCCTCCACTTT. Its translation: CASSFGTSPLHF.

Ten or more counts support this clonotype. The chain links TRBV15 to TRBJ2-1; 7 bases are a match to TRBD2. Germline V lookup: CDR1 LNHNV, CDR2 YYDKDF (reference sequence). The CDR3 is 13 residues long. V gave up 5 bases and J gave up 10 bases; unmatched junction bases: 8. The CDR3 sequence is CATSPRGGEEQFF. In DNA, the CDR3 is TGTGCCACCAGCCCACGCGGGGGAGAAGAGCAGTTCTTC.

This clonotype has ten or more counts. CDR3 sequence: CASSYKGNQPQHF. CDR3 coding DNA: TGTGCCAGCAGTTACAAGGGAAATCAGCCCCAGCATTTT. The chain uses TRBV6-1 and TRBJ1-5; D is undetermined. Trimming pared 5 bases from V and 4 bases from J, leaving 9 bases between. Germline lookup yields CDR1 MNHNS and CDR2 SASEGT. The CDR3 is made up of 13 amino acids.

This clonotype was detected ten times or more. The chain employs TRBV5-6 and TRBJ2-3; D is perhaps TRBD2 (5 bases). Trimming left V 3 bases short and J 1 base short, with 9 bases between. The CDR3 runs to 14 residues. Germline-derived CDR1 and CDR2 are SGHDT and YYEEEE. CDR3 sequence (DNA): TGTGCCAGCAGCTACGGGAAGGGCACAGATACGCAGTATTTT. It is translated as CASSYGKGTDTQYF.

This clonotype was detected only a few times. The chain recombines TRBV10-3 with TRBJ1-1; no clear D gene. V was cut by 7 bases and J by 4 bases, with 13 bases left in between. The CDR3 totals 13 residues. The germline V gene encodes CDR1 ENHRY and CDR2 SYGVKD. CDR3 nucleotides: TGTGCCATCAAACCCGGGGTAGTCACTGAAGCTTTCTTT. Residues: CAIKPGVVTEAFF.

This clonotype was observed many times. The chain is built from TRBV2 and TRBJ1-1; the D is unclear. The germline V and J ends were trimmed by 4 bases and 0 bases, with 9 bases remaining between them. There are 14 residues in the CDR3. In germline, CDR1 is SNHLY, CDR2 FYNNEI. The CDR3 sequence: CASSGKRMNTEAFF. The CDR3 DNA reads TGTGCCAGCAGTGGGAAACGGATGAACACTGAAGCTTTCTTT. Together with reference TRBV2 and TRBJ1-1, the CDR3 gives the full variable domain: EPEVTQTPSHQVTQMGQEVILRCVPISNHLYFYWYRQILGQKVEFLVSFYNNEISEKSEIFDDQFSVERPDGSNFTLKIRSTKLEDSAMYFCASSGKRMNTEAFFGQGTRLTVV.

The chain links TRBV19 to TRBJ1-1; D not resolved. The CDR3 sequence is 13 residues long. The V gene's germline CDR1 is LNHDA and CDR2 SQIVND (reference sequence). With 7 bases removed from V and 3 bases from J, the gap between germline ends came to 12 bases. CDR3 in DNA: TGTGCCAGTACCCCTCGGGAGGACACTGAAGCTTTCTTT. Its translation: CASTPREDTEAFF.

This clonotype was detected ten times or more. The chain recombines TRBV28 with TRBJ2-4, with 7 bases aligning to TRBD1. This CDR3 is built from 14 residues. The germline CDR1 and CDR2 sequences are MDHEN and SYDVKM. With 3 bases clipped from V and 2 bases from J, the junction kept 1 base outside the gene matches. CDR3 in DNA: TGTGCCAGCAGTTTGACAGGGACCAAAAACATTCAGTACTTC. This encodes CASSLTGTKNIQYF.

V gene TRBV28 combines with J gene TRBJ2-5; 16 nucleotides align to TRBD2. This CDR3 comprises 16 residues. Germline values: CDR1 MDHEN, CDR2 SYDVKM. With V trimmed by 5 bases and J by 3 bases, 3 bases remained unmatched. The CDR3 sequence: CASSGTSGGAEETQYF. CDR3 sequence (DNA): TGTGCCAGCAGTGGGACTAGCGGGGGGGCAGAAGAGACCCAGTACTTC.

The rearrangement uses TRBV12-3 or TRBV12-4 and TRBJ2-3, with 10 bases lining up with TRBD2. V was clipped by 3 bases and J by 2 bases; unmatched bases: 5. The CDR3 consists of 16 residues. CDR3 bases: TGTGCCAGCAGTTTGGGGACTAGCGCGTCCACAGATACGCAGTATTTT. Translated: CASSLGTSASTDTQYF.

In its sample, this clonotype was seen a few times. V and J are TRBV18 and TRBJ2-3; the match to TRBD2 covers 16 bases. With V trimmed by 0 bases and J by 3 bases, 3 bases remained unmatched. The CDR3 is 18 residues long. Germline CDR1 and CDR2: KGHSH and LQKENI. CDR3 in amino acids: CASSPPGLAGGPTDTQYF. In nucleotides, the CDR3 is TGTGCCAGCTCACCACCGGGACTAGCGGGGGGGCCGACAGATACGCAGTATTTT.

The chain combines TRBV7-9 with TRBJ1-2; D ambiguous. The CDR3 totals 14 residues. The germline V gene has CDR1 SEHNR and CDR2 FQNEAQ (reference sequence). Trimming pared 3 bases from V and 13 bases from J, leaving 21 bases between. The CDR3 nucleotides read TGTGCCAGCAGCTTCGGGGTCCAGGACGCGCCTCCCACCTTC. It yields the protein CASSFGVQDAPPTF.

This clonotype was recorded many times. V gene TRBV7-3 combines with J gene TRBJ1-1; 9 bases match TRBD1. Trimming removed 6 bases from V and 4 bases from J; junction bases left unmatched: 3. CDR3 length equals 13 residues. CDR1 is SGHTA and CDR2 is FQGTGA in the germline V gene. This CDR3 is CASRRTGATEAFF. The CDR3 region has the DNA TGTGCCAGCAGAAGGACAGGGGCCACTGAAGCTTTCTTT.

The chain uses TRBV19 and TRBJ2-2; possible D gene TRBD2, 5 bases. The V end lost 3 bases, the J end lost 5 bases, and 10 bases lay between the germline ends. This CDR3 is 14 amino acids long. Germline V lookup: CDR1 LNHDA, CDR2 SQIVND (reference sequence). In DNA, the CDR3 is TGTGCCAGTAGTATCACTAGTCGTACCGGGGAGCTGTTTTTT. Encoded protein: CASSITSRTGELFF.